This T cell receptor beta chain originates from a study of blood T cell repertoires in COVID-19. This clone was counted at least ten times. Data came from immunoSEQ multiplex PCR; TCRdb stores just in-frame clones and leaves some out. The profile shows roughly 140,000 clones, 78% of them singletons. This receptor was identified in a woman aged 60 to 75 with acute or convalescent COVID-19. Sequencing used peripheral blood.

The DNA for the CDR3 is TGTGCCTGGACCCCCACGGACAGTACCTACAATGAGCAGTTCTTC. Amino acid sequence: CAWTPTDSTYNEQFF. This chain connects TRBV30 to TRBJ2-1; a weak D match, TRBD1 (6 bases). Trimming shortened V by 4 bases and J by 2 bases, and 15 bases separated the two germline ends. Per germline, CDR1 GTSNPN and CDR2 SVGIG (reference sequence). There are 15 residues in the CDR3. Filled out from reference TRBV30 and TRBJ2-1, the complete variable domain reads SQTIHQWPATLVQPVGSPLSLECTVEGTSNPNLYWYRQAAGRGLQLLFYSVGIGQISSEVPQNLSASRPQDRQFILSSKKLLLSDSGFYLCAWTPTDSTYNEQFFGPGTRLTVL.